This T cell receptor (beta chain) was recorded in a study of T cell repertoires in cytomegalovirus infection. Study at large: In public TCR beta signatures, there were indications of both CMV infection and matching HLA type.

TCRdb recomputed calls from the reads with MiXCR, one row per CDR3 protein. Seen here are 500,000 to 600,000 distinct CDR3 sequences, 16% observed once, and the top ten hold roughly a quarter. In the case of this clonotype: What it recognizes is unknown.

Study-wide results and caveats: Across the ex vivo response, the dominant clonotypes were HLA-C-restricted CMV-specific TCR beta clonotypes. Cumulative frequency (of public TCR beta family members) identified carriers of CMV plus the relevant HLA.

V lost 9 bases to trimming and J lost 8 bases; unmatched junction nucleotides: 5. This CDR3 has 12 amino acids. From germline, CDR1 is KGHDR and CDR2 SFDVKD. Input material: CD8+ T cells from PBMCs. The receptor was isolated from a human donor in good health (CMV status not recorded). Some clones in this sample may be carry-over from other donors' samples. The V call is TRBV24-1, the J call TRBJ2-1, with 8 bases lining up with TRBD1. Written as DNA, the CDR3 is TGTGCCACCGGACAGGGTAGGTATGAGCAGTTCTTC. It codes for CATGQGRYEQFF.